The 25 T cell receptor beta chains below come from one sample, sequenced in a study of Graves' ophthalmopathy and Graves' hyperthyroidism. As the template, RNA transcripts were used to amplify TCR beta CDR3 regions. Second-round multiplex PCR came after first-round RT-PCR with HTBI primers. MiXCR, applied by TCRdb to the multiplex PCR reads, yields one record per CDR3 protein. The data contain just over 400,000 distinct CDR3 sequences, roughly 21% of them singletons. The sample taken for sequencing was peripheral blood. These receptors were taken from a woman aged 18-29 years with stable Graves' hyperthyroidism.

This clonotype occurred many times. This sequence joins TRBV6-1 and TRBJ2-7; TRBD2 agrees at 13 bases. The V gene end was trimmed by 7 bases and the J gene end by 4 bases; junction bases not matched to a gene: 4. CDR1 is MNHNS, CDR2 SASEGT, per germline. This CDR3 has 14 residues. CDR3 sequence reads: CASTGTSGMYEQYF. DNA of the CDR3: TGTGCCAGCACTGGGACTAGCGGGATGTACGAGCAGTACTTC.

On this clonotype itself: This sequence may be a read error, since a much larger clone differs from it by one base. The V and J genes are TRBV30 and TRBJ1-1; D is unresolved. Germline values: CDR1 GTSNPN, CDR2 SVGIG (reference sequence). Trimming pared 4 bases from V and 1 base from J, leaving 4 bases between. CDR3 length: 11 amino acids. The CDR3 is CAWKGNTEAFF. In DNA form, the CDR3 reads TGTGCCTGGAAGGGGAACACTGAAGCTTTCTTT.

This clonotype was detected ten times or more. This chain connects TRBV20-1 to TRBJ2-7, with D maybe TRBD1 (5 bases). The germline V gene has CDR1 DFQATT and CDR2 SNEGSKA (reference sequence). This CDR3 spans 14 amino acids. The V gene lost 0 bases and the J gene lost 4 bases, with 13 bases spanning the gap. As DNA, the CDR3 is TGCAGTGCTAGAGATATCCAGGGCGGTTACGAGCAGTACTTC. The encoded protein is CSARDIQGGYEQYF.

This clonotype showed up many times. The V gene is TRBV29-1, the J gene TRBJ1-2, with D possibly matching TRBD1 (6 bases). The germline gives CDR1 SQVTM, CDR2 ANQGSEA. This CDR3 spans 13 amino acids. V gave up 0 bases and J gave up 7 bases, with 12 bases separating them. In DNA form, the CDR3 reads TGCAGCGTTGAAGAGGGTAACAGGGCTGGCTACACCTTC. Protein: CSVEEGNRAGYTF.

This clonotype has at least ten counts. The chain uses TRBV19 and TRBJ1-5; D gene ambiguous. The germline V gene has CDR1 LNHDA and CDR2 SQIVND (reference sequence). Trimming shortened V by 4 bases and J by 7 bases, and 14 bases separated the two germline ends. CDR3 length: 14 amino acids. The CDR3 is CASSNPLGSQPQHF. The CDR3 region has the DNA TGTGCCAGTAGTAACCCCCTCGGGAGCCAGCCCCAGCATTTT. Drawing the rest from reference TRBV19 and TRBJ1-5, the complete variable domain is DGGITQSPKYLFRKEGQNVTLSCEQNLNHDAMYWYRQDPGQGLRLIYYSQIVNDFQKGDIAEGYSVSREKKESFPLTVTSAQKNPTAFYLCASSNPLGSQPQHFGDGTRLSIL.

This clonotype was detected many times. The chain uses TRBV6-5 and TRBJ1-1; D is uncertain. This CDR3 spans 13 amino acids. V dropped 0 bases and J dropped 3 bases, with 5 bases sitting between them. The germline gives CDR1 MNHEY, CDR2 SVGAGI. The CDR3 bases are TGTGCCAGCAGTTACTCGAAGGACACTGAAGCTTTCTTT. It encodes CASSYSKDTEAFF.

The CDR3 DNA is TGTGCCAGCATCTACGGCCTAACAGGCAACACTGAAGCTTTCTTT. Protein sequence: CASIYGLTGNTEAFF. The chain couples TRBV6-7 to TRBJ1-1; possible D gene TRBD1, 5 bases. TRBV6-7 is recorded as an ORF, its role being uncertain. V lost 7 bases to trimming and J lost 2 bases, with 17 bases between them. The CDR3 consists of 15 residues.

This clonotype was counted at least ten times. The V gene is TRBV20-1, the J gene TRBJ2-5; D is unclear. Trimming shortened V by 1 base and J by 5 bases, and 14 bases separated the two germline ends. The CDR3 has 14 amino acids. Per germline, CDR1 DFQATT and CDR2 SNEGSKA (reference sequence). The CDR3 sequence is CSARAPLGGETQYF. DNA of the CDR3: TGCAGTGCTAGAGCTCCACTCGGTGGGGAGACCCAGTACTTC.

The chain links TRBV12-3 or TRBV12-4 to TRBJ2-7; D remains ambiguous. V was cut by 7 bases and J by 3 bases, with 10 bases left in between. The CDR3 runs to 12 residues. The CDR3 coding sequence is TGTGCCAGCATAGGACGGTACTACGAGCAGTACTTC. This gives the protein CASIGRYYEQYF.

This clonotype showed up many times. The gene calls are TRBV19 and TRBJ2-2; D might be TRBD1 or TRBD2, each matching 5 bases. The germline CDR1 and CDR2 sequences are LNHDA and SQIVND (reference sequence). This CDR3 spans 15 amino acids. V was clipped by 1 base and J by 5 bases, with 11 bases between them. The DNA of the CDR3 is TGTGCCAGTAGTATAGTTCTCAGGGAGACCGGGGAGCTGTTTTTT. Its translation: CASSIVLRETGELFF.

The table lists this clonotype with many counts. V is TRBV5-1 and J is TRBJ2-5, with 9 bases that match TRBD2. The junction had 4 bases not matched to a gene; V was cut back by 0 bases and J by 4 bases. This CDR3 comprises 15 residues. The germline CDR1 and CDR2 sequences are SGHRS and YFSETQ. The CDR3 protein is CASSLGSSGIETQYF. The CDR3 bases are TGCGCCAGCAGCTTGGGGTCTAGCGGGATAGAGACCCAGTACTTC.

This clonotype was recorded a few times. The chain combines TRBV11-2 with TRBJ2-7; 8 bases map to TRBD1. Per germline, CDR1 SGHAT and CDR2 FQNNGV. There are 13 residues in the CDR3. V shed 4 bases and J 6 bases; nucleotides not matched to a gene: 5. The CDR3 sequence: CASSSQGATEQYF. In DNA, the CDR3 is TGTGCCAGCAGCTCGCAGGGGGCCACCGAGCAGTACTTC.

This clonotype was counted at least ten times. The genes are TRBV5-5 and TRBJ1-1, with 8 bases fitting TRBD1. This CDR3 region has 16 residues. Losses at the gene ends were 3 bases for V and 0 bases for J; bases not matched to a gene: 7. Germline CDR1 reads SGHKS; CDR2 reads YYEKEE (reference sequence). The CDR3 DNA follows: TGTGCCAGCAGCTCGGACAGGGACCATATGAACACTGAAGCTTTCTTT. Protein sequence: CASSSDRDHMNTEAFF.

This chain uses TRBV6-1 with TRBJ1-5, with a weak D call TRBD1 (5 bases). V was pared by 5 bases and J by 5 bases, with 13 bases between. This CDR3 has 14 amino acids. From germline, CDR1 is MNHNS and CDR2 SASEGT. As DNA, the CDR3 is TGTGCCAGCAGTCAACAGGCTGGAGATCAGCCCCAGCATTTT. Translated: CASSQQAGDQPQHF.

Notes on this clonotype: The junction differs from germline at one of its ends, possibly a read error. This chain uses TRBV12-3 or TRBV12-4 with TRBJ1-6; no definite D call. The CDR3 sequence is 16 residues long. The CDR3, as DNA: TGTGCCAGCAGTTTACCCCTGAAAGCCTCAAATTCAGCCCTCCACTTT. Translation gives CASSLPLKASNSALHF.

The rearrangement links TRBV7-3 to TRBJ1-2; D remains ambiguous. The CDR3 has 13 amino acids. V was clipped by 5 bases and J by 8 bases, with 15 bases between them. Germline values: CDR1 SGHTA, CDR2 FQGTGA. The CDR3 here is CASSAGGFQGYTF. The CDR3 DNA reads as TGTGCCAGCAGCGCCGGTGGTTTTCAGGGCTACACCTTC.

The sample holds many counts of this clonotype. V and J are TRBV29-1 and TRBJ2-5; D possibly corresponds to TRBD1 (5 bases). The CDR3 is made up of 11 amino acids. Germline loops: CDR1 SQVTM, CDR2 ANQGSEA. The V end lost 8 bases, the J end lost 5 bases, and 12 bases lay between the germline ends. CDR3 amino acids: CSSRGGETQYF. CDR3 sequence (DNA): TGCAGCTCAAGGGGTGGGGAGACCCAGTACTTC.

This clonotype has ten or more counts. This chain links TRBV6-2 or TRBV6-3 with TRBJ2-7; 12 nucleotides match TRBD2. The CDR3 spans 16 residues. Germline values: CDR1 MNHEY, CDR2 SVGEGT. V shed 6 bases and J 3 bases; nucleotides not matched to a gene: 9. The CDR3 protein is CASRLNRLAGDYEQYF. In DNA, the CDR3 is TGTGCCAGCAGACTCAACAGACTAGCGGGGGACTACGAGCAGTACTTC.

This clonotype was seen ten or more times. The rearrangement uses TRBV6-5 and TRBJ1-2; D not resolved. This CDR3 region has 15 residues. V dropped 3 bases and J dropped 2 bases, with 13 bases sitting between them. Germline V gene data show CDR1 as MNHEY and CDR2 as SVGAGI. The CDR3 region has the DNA TGTGCCAGCAGTTATCAAGGAACAGAGAACTATGGCTACACCTTC. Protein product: CASSYQGTENYGYTF.

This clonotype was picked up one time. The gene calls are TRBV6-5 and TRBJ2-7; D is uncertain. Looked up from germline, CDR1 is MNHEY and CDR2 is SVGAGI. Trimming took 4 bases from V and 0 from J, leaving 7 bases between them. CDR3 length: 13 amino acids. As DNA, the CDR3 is TGTGCCAGCAGTTTATCTATCTCCTACGAGCAGTACTTC. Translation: CASSLSISYEQYF.

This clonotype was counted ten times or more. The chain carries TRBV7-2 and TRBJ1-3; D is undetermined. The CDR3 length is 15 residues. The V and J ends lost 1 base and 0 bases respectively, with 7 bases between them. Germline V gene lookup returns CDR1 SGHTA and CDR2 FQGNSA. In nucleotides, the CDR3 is TGTGCCAGCAGCTTAGTAGCCAGCTCTGGAAACACCATATATTTT. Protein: CASSLVASSGNTIYF.

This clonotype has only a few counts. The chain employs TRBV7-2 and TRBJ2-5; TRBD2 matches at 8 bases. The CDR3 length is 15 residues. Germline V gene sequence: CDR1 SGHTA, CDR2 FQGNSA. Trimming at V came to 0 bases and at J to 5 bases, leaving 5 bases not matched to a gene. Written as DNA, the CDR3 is TGTGCCAGCAGCTTAGCTAGCGGGATTTGGGAGACCCAGTACTTC. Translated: CASSLASGIWETQYF.

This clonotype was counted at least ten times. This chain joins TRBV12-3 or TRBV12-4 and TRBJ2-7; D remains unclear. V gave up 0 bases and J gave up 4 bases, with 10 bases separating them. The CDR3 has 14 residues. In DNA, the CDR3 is TGTGCCAGCAGTTTAGCGGGGATATATTACGAGCAGTACTTC. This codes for CASSLAGIYYEQYF.

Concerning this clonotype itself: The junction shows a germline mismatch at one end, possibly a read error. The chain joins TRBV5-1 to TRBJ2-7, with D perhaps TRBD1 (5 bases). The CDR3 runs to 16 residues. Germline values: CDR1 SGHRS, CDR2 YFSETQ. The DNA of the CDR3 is TGCGCCAGCAACTTGAGGCAGACAGTACGGGCATATGAGCAGTACTTC. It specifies CASNLRQTVRAYEQYF.

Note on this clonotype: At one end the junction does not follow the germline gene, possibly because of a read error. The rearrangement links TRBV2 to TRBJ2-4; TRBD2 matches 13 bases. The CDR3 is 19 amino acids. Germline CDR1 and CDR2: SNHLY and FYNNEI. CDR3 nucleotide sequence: TGTGCCAGCCTCGCTAAGGGACTAGCGGGATTAAAACTTAAAAACATTAAGTACTTC. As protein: CASLAKGLAGLKLKNIKYF.